Following are 9 T cell receptor beta chains from one sample sequenced in a study of CD8 T cells in Susac syndrome. RNA amounts of roughly 0.5 to 1 ug underwent reverse transcription with random hexamers. TCRdb ran MiXCR on the immunoSEQ multiplex PCR reads and lists one entry per CDR3 protein. The data contain roughly 300,000 distinct CDR3 sequences, roughly 81% of them singletons. The material sequenced was CD8+ T cells from PBMCs. The receptors were sampled from a human donor with multiple sclerosis.

The V call is TRBV11-2, the J call TRBJ2-3, with TRBD2 identical over 10 bases. CDR3 size: 23 residues. J was trimmed by 4 bases and V by 8 bases; bases with no gene match: 33. Germline loops: CDR1 SGHAT, CDR2 FQNNGV. CDR3 coding DNA: TGTGCCAGCTCGGGGCCGGGACAAATAAGCGGGAGGGTCCTCCCAGCCCCACCAGATACGCAGTATTTT. Residues: CASSGPGQISGRVLPAPPDTQYF.

V usage is TRBV20-1 and J usage is TRBJ1-2; D call uncertain. Germline CDR1 DFQATT, CDR2 SNEGSKA (reference sequence). Trimming removed 2 bases at V and 2 bases at J, with 9 bases between. This CDR3 is built from 13 residues. The CDR3 sequence is CSARHPGNYGYTF. The CDR3 region has the DNA TGCAGTGCTAGACATCCGGGAAACTATGGCTACACCTTC.

This clonotype was picked up one time. Its ends do not fully match the called genes, so a read error is possible. The chain couples TRBV5-1 to TRBJ1-4; D is unresolved. The germline gives CDR1 SGHRS, CDR2 YFSETQ. This CDR3 contains 17 residues. As DNA, the CDR3 is TGCGCCAGCAGTTTGGACCTCACATTCTCGACTAATGAAAAACTGTTTTTT. The encoded protein is CASSLDLTFSTNEKLFF. Combining the CDR3 with reference TRBV5-1 and TRBJ1-4 gives the whole variable domain KAGVTQTPRYLIKTRGQQVTLSCSPISGHRSVSWYQQTPGQGLQFLFEYFSETQRNKGNFPGRFSGRQFSNSRSEMNVSTLELGDSALYLCASSLDLTFSTNEKLFFGSGTQLSVL.

This chain joins TRBV12-3 or TRBV12-4 and TRBJ2-1, with a tentative D call TRBD1 (5 bases). V shed 5 bases and J shed 4 bases, with 12 bases lying between them. This CDR3 spans 14 amino acids. In DNA, the CDR3 is TGTGCCAGCAGTCGGACACTGGGTTACAATGAGCAGTTCTTC. It specifies CASSRTLGYNEQFF.

V and J are TRBV10-3 and TRBJ2-7; 9 bases match TRBD1. CDR1 is ENHRY, CDR2 SYGVKD, per germline. V was clipped by 2 bases and J by 3 bases; unmatched bases: 2. The CDR3 has 14 residues. As DNA, the CDR3 is TGTGCCATCAGTGAGGGGGACAGGGACTACGAGCAGTACTTC. Its translation is CAISEGDRDYEQYF.

The chain carries TRBV7-8 and TRBJ2-1, with 12 bases that match TRBD2. J gave up 3 bases and V 1 base, and 4 bases lay outside the gene matches. The CDR3 spans 17 residues. The germline gives CDR1 SGHVS, CDR2 FQNEAQ. The CDR3 DNA reads as TGTGCCAGCAGCTTAGTAGGACTAGCGGGGCTCTACAATGAGCAGTTCTTC. This encodes CASSLVGLAGLYNEQFF.

The chain couples TRBV7-9 to TRBJ1-2; D possibly corresponds to TRBD1 (5 bases). This CDR3 contains 13 residues. Germline CDR1 is SEHNR and CDR2 is FQNEAQ (reference sequence). The ends were cut back, 0 bases at V and 6 bases at J, with 8 bases in the middle. This CDR3 is CASSLADNHGYTF. In nucleotides, the CDR3 is TGTGCCAGCAGCTTAGCGGACAATCATGGCTACACCTTC.

V is TRBV7-8 and J is TRBJ2-5; the match to TRBD2 covers 12 bases. There are 16 residues in the CDR3. Germline V lookup: CDR1 SGHVS, CDR2 FQNEAQ. With V trimmed by 4 bases and J by 5 bases, 8 bases remained unmatched. The CDR3 here is CASSSRLAGVVETQYF. The DNA for the CDR3 is TGTGCCAGCAGCTCCCGACTAGCGGGAGTTGTGGAGACCCAGTACTTC.

The chain links TRBV5-1 to TRBJ2-7; D is perhaps TRBD1 or TRBD2 (6 bases each). From germline, CDR1 is SGHRS and CDR2 YFSETQ. V lost 3 bases, J lost 2 bases, and 12 bases lay in between. The CDR3 sequence is 14 residues long. CDR3 loop: CASSYHGGPYEQYF. The CDR3 DNA sequence: TGCGCCAGCAGCTACCACGGGGGCCCCTACGAGCAGTACTTC.